The source of this TCR beta chain is a study of tumour-infiltrating T cells in Burkitt lymphoma. Generated by immunoSEQ multiplex PCR, the TCRdb table keeps only in-frame clones and is missing some. Of around 15,000 clones detected, just under 80% appear once; the ten largest clones hold under 2.5%. Germline CDR1 is ENHRY and CDR2 is SYGVKD. The CDR3 covers 11 residues. Trimming took off 2 bases at V and 5 bases at J, with 3 bases between the two ends. This receptor was identified in a human donor with diffuse large B-cell lymphoma. The J gene is TRBJ2-5, the V gene TRBV10-3; D uncertain. Specimen: tumor tissue. CDR3 in amino acids: CAISEGETQYF. The CDR3 region has the DNA TGTGCCATCAGTGAGGGGGAGACCCAGTACTTC.